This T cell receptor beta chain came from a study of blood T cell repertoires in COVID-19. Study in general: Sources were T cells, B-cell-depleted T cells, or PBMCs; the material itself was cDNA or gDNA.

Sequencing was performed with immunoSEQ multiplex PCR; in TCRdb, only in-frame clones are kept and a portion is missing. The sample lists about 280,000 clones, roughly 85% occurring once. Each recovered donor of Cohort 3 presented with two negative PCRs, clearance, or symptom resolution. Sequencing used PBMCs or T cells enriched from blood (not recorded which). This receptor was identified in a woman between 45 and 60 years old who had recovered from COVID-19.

For the CDR3, the DNA is TGTGCCAGTAGTACCCGGGACAGGGTAGAAAAACTGTTTTTT. The encoded protein is CASSTRDRVEKLFF. The chain recombines TRBV19 with TRBJ1-4, with 9 nucleotides matching TRBD1. The CDR3 totals 14 residues. CDR1 is LNHDA and CDR2 is SQIVND in the germline V gene (reference sequence). The V segment lost 4 bases and the J segment 8 bases; nucleotides outside the gene matches: 5.